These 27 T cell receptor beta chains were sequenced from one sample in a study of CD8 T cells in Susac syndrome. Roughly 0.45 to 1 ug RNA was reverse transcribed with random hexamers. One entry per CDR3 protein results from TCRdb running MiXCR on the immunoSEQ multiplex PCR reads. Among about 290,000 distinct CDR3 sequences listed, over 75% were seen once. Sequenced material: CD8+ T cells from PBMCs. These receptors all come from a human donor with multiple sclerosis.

The CDR3 sequence is CASSLKVWGTNTGELFF. The CDR3 DNA is TGTGCCAGCAGTTTAAAGGTCTGGGGCACGAACACCGGGGAGCTGTTTTTT. This chain uses TRBV27 with TRBJ2-2, with D maybe TRBD1 (5 bases). Trimming stripped 2 bases from V and 0 bases from J, with 13 bases between. Per germline, CDR1 MNHEY and CDR2 SMNVEV (reference sequence). The CDR3 consists of 17 residues.

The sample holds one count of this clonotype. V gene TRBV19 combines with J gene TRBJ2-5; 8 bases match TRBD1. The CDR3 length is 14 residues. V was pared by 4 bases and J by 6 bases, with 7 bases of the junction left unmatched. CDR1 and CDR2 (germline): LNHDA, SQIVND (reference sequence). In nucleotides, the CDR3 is TGTGCCAGTAGTACCAGGACAGGGAGCAAGACCCAGTACTTC. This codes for CASSTRTGSKTQYF.

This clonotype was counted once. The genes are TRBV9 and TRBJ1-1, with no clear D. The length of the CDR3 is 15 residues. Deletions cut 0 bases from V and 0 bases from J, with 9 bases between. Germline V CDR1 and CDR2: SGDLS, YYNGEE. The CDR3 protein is CASSVEEGLNTEAFF. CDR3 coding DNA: TGTGCCAGCAGCGTAGAAGAAGGGTTGAACACTGAAGCTTTCTTT.

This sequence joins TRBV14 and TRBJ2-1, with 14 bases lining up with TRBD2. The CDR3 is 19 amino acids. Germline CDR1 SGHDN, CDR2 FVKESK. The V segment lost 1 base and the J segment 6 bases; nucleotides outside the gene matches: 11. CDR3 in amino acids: CASSQGLAGGPGFPNEQFF. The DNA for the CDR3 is TGTGCCAGCAGCCAAGGACTAGCGGGAGGGCCGGGCTTCCCCAATGAGCAGTTCTTC. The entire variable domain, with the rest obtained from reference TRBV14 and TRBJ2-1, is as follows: EAGVTQFPSHSVIEKGQTVTLRCDPISGHDNLYWYRRVMGKEIKFLLHFVKESKQDESGMPNNRFLAERTGGTYSTLKVQPAELEDSGVYFCASSQGLAGGPGFPNEQFFGPGTRLTVL.

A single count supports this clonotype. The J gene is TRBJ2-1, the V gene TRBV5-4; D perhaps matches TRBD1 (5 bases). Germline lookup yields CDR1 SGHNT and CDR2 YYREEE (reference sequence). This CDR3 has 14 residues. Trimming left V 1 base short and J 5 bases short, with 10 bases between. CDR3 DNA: TGTGCCAGCAGCTTGCTGCCGACAGACAATGAGCAGTTCTTC. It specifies CASSLLPTDNEQFF.

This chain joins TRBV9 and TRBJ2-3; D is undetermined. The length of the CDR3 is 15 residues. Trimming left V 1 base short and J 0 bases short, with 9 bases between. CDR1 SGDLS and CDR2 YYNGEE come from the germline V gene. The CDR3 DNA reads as TGTGCCAGCAGCGTAAGGATCCTCAGCACAGATACGCAGTATTTT. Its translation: CASSVRILSTDTQYF.

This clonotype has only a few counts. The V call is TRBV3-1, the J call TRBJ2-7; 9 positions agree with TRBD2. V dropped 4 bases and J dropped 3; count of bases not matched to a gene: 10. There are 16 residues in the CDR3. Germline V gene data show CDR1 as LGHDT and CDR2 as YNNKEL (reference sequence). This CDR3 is CASSRAVTSGHYEQYF. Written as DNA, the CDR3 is TGTGCCAGCAGCCGTGCAGTGACTAGCGGACACTACGAGCAGTACTTC.

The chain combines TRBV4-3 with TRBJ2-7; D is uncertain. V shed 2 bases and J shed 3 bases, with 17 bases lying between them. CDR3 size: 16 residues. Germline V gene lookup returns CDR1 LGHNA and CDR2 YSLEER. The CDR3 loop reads CASSQSSIGRFYEQYF. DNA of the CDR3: TGCGCCAGCAGCCAATCGTCAATAGGCCGGTTCTACGAGCAGTACTTC.

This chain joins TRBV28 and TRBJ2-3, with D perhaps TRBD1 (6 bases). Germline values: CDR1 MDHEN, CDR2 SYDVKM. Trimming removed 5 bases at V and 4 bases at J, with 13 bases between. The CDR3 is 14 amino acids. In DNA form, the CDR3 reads TGTGCCAGCAGTCCACAGGGCGGCGCAGATACGCAGTATTTT. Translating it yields CASSPQGGADTQYF.

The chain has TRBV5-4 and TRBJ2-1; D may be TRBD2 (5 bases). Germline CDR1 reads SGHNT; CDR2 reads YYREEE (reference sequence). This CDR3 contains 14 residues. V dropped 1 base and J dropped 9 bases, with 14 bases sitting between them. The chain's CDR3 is CASSLHNRAGEQFF. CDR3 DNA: TGTGCCAGCAGCTTGCATAACCGGGCGGGTGAGCAGTTCTTC.

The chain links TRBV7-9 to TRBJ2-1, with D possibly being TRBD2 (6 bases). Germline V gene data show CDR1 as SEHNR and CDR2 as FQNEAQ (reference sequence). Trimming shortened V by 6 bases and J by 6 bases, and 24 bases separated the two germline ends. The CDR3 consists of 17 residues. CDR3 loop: CASRLSGSSGVPNEQFF. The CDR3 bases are TGTGCCAGCAGGCTTAGCGGTTCGTCGGGAGTGCCCAATGAGCAGTTCTTC.

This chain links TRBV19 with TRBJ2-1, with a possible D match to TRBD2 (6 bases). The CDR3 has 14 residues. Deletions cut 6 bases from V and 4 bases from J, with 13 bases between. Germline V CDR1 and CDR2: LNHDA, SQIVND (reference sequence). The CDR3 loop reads CASRWDSGYNEQFF. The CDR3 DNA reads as TGTGCCAGTAGATGGGACTCGGGATACAATGAGCAGTTCTTC.

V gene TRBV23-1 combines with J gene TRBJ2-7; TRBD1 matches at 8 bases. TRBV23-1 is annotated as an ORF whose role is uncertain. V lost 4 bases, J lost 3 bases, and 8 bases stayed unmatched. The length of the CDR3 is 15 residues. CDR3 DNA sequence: TGCGCCAGCAGTCTTGGACAGGGCCTACGCTACGAGCAGTACTTC. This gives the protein CASSLGQGLRYEQYF.

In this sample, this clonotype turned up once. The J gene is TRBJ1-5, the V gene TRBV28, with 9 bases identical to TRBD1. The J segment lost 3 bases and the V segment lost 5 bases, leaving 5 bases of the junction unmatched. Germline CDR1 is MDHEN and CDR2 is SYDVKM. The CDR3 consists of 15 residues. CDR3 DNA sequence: TGTGCCAGCAGTCTCAGGACAGGGGCCAATCAGCCCCAGCATTTT. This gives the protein CASSLRTGANQPQHF.

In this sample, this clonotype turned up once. CDR3 sequence: CASSPDPNDTLGNYGYTF. CDR3 DNA: TGTGCCAGCAGCCCCGACCCCAACGATACCCTAGGGAACTATGGCTACACCTTC. V gene TRBV7-6 combines with J gene TRBJ1-2, with D hard to call. V shed 5 bases and J shed 2 bases, with 24 bases lying between them. This CDR3 has 18 amino acids. Germline loops: CDR1 SGHVS, CDR2 FNYEAQ.

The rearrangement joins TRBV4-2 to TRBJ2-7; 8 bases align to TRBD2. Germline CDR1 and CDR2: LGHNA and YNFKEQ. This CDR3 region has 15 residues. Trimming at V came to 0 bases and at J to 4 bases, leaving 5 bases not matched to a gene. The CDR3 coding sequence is TGTGCCAGCAGCCAAGATGAGCGGGAGTGGTACGAGCAGTACTTC. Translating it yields CASSQDEREWYEQYF.

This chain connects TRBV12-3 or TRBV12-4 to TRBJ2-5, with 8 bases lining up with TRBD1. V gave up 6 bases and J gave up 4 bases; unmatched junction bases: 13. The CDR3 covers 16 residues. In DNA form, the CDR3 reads TGTGCCAGCAGACCCGAAGGGTGGACAGGGAGAGAGACCCAGTACTTC. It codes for CASRPEGWTGRETQYF.

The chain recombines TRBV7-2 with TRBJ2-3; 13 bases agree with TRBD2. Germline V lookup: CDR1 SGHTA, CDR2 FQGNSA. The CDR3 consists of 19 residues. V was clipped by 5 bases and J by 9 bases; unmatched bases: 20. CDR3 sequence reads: CASSQTALLAGGPDVTQYF. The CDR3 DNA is TGTGCCAGCAGCCAAACCGCACTACTAGCGGGAGGGCCAGATGTGACGCAGTATTTT.

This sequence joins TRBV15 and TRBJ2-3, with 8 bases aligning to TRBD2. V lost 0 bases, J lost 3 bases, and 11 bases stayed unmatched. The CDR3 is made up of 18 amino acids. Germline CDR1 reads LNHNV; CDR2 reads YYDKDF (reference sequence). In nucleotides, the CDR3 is TGTGCCACCAGCAGAGATTGGTTCAGCGGGAGTGGGACAGATACGCAGTATTTT. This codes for CATSRDWFSGSGTDTQYF. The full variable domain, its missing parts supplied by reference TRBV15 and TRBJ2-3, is DAMVIQNPRYQVTQFGKPVTLSCSQTLNHNVMYWYQQKSSQAPKLLFHYYDKDFNNEADTPDNFQSRRPNTSFCFLDIRSPGLGDTAMYLCATSRDWFSGSGTDTQYFGPGTRLTVL.

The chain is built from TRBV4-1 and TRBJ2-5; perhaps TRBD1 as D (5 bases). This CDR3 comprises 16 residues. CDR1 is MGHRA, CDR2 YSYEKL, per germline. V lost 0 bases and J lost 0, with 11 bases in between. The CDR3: CASSQDPPGHQETQYF. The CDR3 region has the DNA TGCGCCAGCAGCCAAGATCCCCCAGGGCACCAAGAGACCCAGTACTTC.

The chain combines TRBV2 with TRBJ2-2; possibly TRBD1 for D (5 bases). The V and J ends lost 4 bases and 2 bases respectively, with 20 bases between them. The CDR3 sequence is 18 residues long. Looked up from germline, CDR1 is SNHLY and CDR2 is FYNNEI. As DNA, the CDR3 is TGTGCCAGCAGTGTCACCCGCTGGGGCATCCCTAACACCGGGGAGCTGTTTTTT. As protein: CASSVTRWGIPNTGELFF.

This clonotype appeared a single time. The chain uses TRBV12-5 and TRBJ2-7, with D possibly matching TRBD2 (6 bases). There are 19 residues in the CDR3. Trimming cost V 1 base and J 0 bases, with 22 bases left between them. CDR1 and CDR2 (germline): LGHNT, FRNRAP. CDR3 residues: CASGLGDQWAGLLSYEQYF. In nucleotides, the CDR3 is TGTGCTAGTGGTTTGGGGGATCAGTGGGCGGGGCTCCTCTCCTACGAGCAGTACTTC.

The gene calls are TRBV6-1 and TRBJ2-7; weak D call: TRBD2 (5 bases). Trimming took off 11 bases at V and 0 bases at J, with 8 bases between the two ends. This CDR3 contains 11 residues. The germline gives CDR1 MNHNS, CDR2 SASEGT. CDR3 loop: CAAGYSYEQYF. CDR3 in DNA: TGTGCCGCGGGCTACTCCTACGAGCAGTACTTC.

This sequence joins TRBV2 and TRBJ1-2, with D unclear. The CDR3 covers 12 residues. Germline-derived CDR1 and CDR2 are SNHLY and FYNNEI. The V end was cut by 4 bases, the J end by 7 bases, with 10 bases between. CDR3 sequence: CASSGEVIGYTF. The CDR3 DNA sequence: TGTGCCAGCAGTGGTGAGGTGATTGGCTACACCTTC.

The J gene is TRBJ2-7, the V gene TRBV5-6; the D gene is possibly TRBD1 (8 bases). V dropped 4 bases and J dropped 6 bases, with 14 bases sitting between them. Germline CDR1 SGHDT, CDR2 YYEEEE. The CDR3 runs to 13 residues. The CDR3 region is CASSLTGEGEQYF. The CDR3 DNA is TGTGCCAGCAGCCTGACAGGGGAGGGCGAGCAGTACTTC.

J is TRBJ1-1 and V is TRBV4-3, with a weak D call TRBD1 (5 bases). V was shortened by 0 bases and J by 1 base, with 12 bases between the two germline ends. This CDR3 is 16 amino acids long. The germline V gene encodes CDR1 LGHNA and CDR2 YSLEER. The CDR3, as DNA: TGCGCCAGCAGCCAAGAAATGGTACAGGCGAACACTGAAGCTTTCTTT. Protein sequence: CASSQEMVQANTEAFF.

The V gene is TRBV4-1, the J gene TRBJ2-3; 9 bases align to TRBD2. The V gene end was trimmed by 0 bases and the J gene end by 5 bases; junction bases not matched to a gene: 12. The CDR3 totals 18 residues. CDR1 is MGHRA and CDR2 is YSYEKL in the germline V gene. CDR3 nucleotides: TGCGCCAGCAGCCAAGATAGGCGGCGGGAGGGCCTGGGAGATACGCAGTATTTT. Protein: CASSQDRRREGLGDTQYF.